This passage covers 20 T cell receptor beta chains from one sample sequenced in a study of blood T cell repertoires in COVID-19. Sequencing was performed with immunoSEQ multiplex PCR; in TCRdb, only in-frame clones are kept and a portion is missing. The repertoire holds 95,000 to 100,000 clones, with more than 80% as singletons. Material: peripheral blood. All receptors come from a human donor in a cohort sampled during active COVID-19.

The CDR3 DNA follows: TGTGCCACCAGTGATTTAAAGGGGTTAAATGAAAAACTGTTTTTT. It yields the protein CATSDLKGLNEKLFF. The chain uses TRBV24-1 and TRBJ1-4; TRBD1 is a possible D gene (5 bases). The CDR3 has 15 amino acids. The V and J ends lost 1 base and 5 bases respectively, with 10 bases between them. Germline CDR1 is KGHDR and CDR2 is SFDVKD.

The rearrangement links TRBV6-4 to TRBJ1-5, with 8 bases lining up with TRBD1. This CDR3 contains 18 residues. CDR1 is MRHNA and CDR2 is SNTAGT in the germline V gene. V lost 10 bases to trimming and J lost 2 bases; unmatched junction nucleotides: 19. The DNA of the CDR3 is TGTGCCACCAGCCGGACAGGGAGAGGGCGCGATTGCAATCAGCCCCAGCATTTT. This translates into CATSRTGRGRDCNQPQHF.

CDR3 loop: CASSQAQGASPNTEAFF. The CDR3 DNA reads as TGCGCCAGCAGTCAGGCGCAGGGGGCCTCTCCGAACACTGAAGCTTTCTTT. V usage is TRBV23-1 and J usage is TRBJ1-1, with 8 nucleotides matching TRBD1. TRBV23-1 is sorted into the ORF group, with uncertain function. The CDR3 is made up of 17 amino acids. Losses at the gene ends were 3 bases for V and 1 base for J; bases not matched to a gene: 10.

The chain employs TRBV2 and TRBJ1-5, with D possibly TRBD1 on 6 matching bases. The CDR3 contains 15 residues. Germline values: CDR1 SNHLY, CDR2 FYNNEI. The V end was cut by 5 bases, the J end by 8 bases, with 19 bases between. The CDR3 DNA reads TGTGCCAGCAGTTCTAACAGGGTGGGCTTGGAGCCCCAGCATTTT. This gives the protein CASSSNRVGLEPQHF. Based on the CDR3 plus reference TRBV2 and TRBJ1-5, the full variable domain is EPEVTQTPSHQVTQMGQEVILRCVPISNHLYFYWYRQILGQKVEFLVSFYNNEISEKSEIFDDQFSVERPDGSNFTLKIRSTKLEDSAMYFCASSSNRVGLEPQHFGDGTRLSIL.

The chain is built from TRBV7-9 and TRBJ1-6, with 7 bases aligning to TRBD1. V gave up 5 bases and J gave up 7 bases; unmatched junction bases: 14. Germline CDR1 and CDR2: SEHNR and FQNEAQ (reference sequence). The CDR3 is 17 amino acids. The CDR3 sequence is CASSPPGQDRRNSPLHF. The CDR3 nucleotides are TGTGCCAGCAGCCCCCCCGGGCAGGACAGGCGGAATTCACCCCTCCACTTT.

The chain joins TRBV6-5 to TRBJ2-5; 12 nucleotides line up with TRBD1. CDR1 MNHEY and CDR2 SVGAGI come from the germline V gene. This CDR3 is 15 amino acids long. V shed 4 bases and J 9 bases; nucleotides not matched to a gene: 9. The CDR3 sequence: CASSWSGQGAGAQYF. CDR3 bases: TGTGCCAGCAGTTGGTCGGGACAGGGGGCCGGGGCCCAGTACTTC.

The chain links TRBV2 to TRBJ2-1; 7 bases are a match to TRBD2. The V gene's germline CDR1 is SNHLY and CDR2 FYNNEI. This CDR3 is built from 14 residues. V gave up 6 bases and J gave up 9 bases; unmatched junction bases: 11. CDR3 sequence: CASRVDGTMPEQFF. DNA for the CDR3: TGTGCCAGCAGAGTCGACGGGACTATGCCTGAGCAGTTCTTC.

J is TRBJ1-2 and V is TRBV6-2 or TRBV6-3; 11 nucleotides match TRBD1. The germline CDR1 and CDR2 sequences are MNHEY and SVGEGT. CDR3 length equals 14 residues. The trim removed 5 bases at V and 2 bases at J, leaving 1 base unmatched. The CDR3 spells CASSGTGGNYGYTF. The DNA of the CDR3 is TGTGCCAGCAGTGGGACAGGGGGGAACTATGGCTACACCTTC.

The CDR3 DNA follows: TGTGCCAGCAGCCAACTCTCCCCAGGGCAAGAGACCCAGTACTTC. This translates into CASSQLSPGQETQYF. V usage is TRBV7-9 and J usage is TRBJ2-5; TRBD1 might be the D (5 bases). The CDR3 runs to 15 residues. Germline CDR1 SEHNR, CDR2 FQNEAQ (reference sequence). The germline V and J ends were trimmed by 5 bases and 2 bases, with 15 bases remaining between them.

V usage is TRBV6-2 or TRBV6-3 and J usage is TRBJ2-3; D is perhaps TRBD1 (6 bases). Germline CDR1 is MNHEY and CDR2 is SVGEGT. The CDR3 consists of 14 residues. V was cut by 5 bases and J by 2 bases, with 11 bases left in between. In DNA form, the CDR3 reads TGTGCCAGCAGTCCGGGACATTCCACAGATACGCAGTATTTT. This encodes CASSPGHSTDTQYF.

This clone was recorded once. The rearrangement links TRBV28 to TRBJ2-5; 7 nucleotides align to TRBD2. The CDR3 has 15 amino acids. CDR1 is MDHEN and CDR2 is SYDVKM in the germline V gene. J was trimmed by 14 bases and V by 6 bases; bases with no gene match: 21. The DNA for the CDR3 is TGTGCCAGCAGCCCACAGACTAGCTGGGACCCCCCCTTTTACTTC. As protein: CASSPQTSWDPPFYF. Together with reference TRBV28 and TRBJ2-5, the CDR3 gives the full variable domain: DVKVTQSSRYLVKRTGEKVFLECVQDMDHENMFWYRQDPGLGLRLIYFSYDVKMKEKGDIPEGYSVSREKKERFSLILESASTNQTSMYLCASSPQTSWDPPFYFGPGTRLLVL.

The chain combines TRBV13 with TRBJ1-3; the D is unclear. V was trimmed by 8 bases and J by 3 bases, leaving 17 bases between them. Germline V CDR1 and CDR2: PRHDT, FYEKMQ (reference sequence). The CDR3 has 15 residues. CDR3 coding DNA: TGTGCCAGCTTTCTAGGGAGGTCGGATGGAAACACCATATATTTT. Its translation is CASFLGRSDGNTIYF.

This chain uses TRBV6-6 with TRBJ2-7; TRBD1 matches at 8 bases. The V gene's germline CDR1 is MNHNY and CDR2 SVGAGI (reference sequence). This CDR3 has 17 residues. After removal of 5 bases from V and 6 bases from J, the junction contained 18 bases not matched to a gene. Here the CDR3 DNA reads TGTGCCAGCAGTCCCCGACAGGGGCCCTGGAGTATCGGCGAGCAGTACTTC. This sequence encodes CASSPRQGPWSIGEQYF.

This chain links TRBV24-1 with TRBJ2-5, with TRBD2 as a possible D gene (5 bases). CDR1 KGHDR and CDR2 SFDVKD come from the germline V gene. This CDR3 is 14 amino acids long. Between the trimmed V and J ends, which lost 12 bases and 5 bases, there was a span of 21 bases. CDR3 sequence: CAVRVRRRQETQYF. CDR3 sequence (DNA): TGTGCCGTCCGAGTGCGGAGGCGGCAGGAGACCCAGTACTTC.

The chain joins TRBV4-2 to TRBJ1-2; 7 positions match TRBD1. The CDR3 is 16 residues long. With 6 bases clipped from V and 1 base from J, the junction kept 11 bases outside the gene matches. Germline CDR1 is LGHNA and CDR2 is YNFKEQ. CDR3 in DNA: TGTGCCAGCAGAGGGATCGCCGGGACAGTTAACTATGGCTACACCTTC. Translated: CASRGIAGTVNYGYTF.

The gene calls are TRBV18 and TRBJ2-3; 8 bases line up with TRBD1. The CDR3 consists of 15 residues. Trimming took 3 bases from V and 5 from J; bases not matched to a gene: 7. Per the germline V gene, CDR1 is KGHSH and CDR2 is LQKENI. The DNA of the CDR3 is TGTGCCAGCTCACCGAGTGACAGGGGAAGAGATACGCAGTATTTT. Translating gives CASSPSDRGRDTQYF.

Points on this clone: The same CDR3 also results from other DNA sequences found in this sample. V is TRBV28 and J is TRBJ1-2; 10 nucleotides align to TRBD1. The ends lost 5 bases at V and 2 bases at J; junction bases unmatched: 2. The CDR3 has 14 amino acids. Germline V gene lookup returns CDR1 MDHEN and CDR2 SYDVKM. The CDR3 nucleotides read TGTGCCAGCAGTCTGGGACAGGGGAACTATGGCTACACCTTC. Translating gives CASSLGQGNYGYTF.

The chain links TRBV3-1 (or the pseudogene TRBV3-2) to TRBJ2-5; 12 nucleotides agree with TRBD2. The CDR3 sequence is 17 residues long. V lost 2 bases to trimming and J lost 1 base; unmatched junction nucleotides: 5. Germline-derived CDR1 and CDR2 are LGHDT and YNNKEL (reference sequence). The CDR3 DNA reads as TGTGCCAGCAGCCAAAAGACTAGCGGGGGACCCCAAGAGACCCAGTACTTC. Amino acids: CASSQKTSGGPQETQYF.

The chain couples TRBV3-1 (or the pseudogene TRBV3-2) to TRBJ1-2, with D maybe TRBD1 (5 bases). The V and J ends lost 0 bases and 1 base respectively, with 9 bases between them. Germline CDR1 LGHDT, CDR2 YNNKEL (reference sequence). The CDR3 runs 15 residues. The CDR3 bases are TGTGCCAGCAGCCAAGATTTGGGGGGTAACTATGGCTACACCTTC. Protein sequence: CASSQDLGGNYGYTF.

This chain connects TRBV21-1 to TRBJ1-4; the DNA was not used to check the table's D call, TRBD1. TRBV21-1 is described as a pseudogene. The CDR3 totals 17 residues. CDR3 residues: CASSIYLPGQGPEKLFF. DNA for the CDR3: TGTGCCAGCAGCATATACTTGCCGGGACAGGGGCCTGAAAAACTGTTTTTT.